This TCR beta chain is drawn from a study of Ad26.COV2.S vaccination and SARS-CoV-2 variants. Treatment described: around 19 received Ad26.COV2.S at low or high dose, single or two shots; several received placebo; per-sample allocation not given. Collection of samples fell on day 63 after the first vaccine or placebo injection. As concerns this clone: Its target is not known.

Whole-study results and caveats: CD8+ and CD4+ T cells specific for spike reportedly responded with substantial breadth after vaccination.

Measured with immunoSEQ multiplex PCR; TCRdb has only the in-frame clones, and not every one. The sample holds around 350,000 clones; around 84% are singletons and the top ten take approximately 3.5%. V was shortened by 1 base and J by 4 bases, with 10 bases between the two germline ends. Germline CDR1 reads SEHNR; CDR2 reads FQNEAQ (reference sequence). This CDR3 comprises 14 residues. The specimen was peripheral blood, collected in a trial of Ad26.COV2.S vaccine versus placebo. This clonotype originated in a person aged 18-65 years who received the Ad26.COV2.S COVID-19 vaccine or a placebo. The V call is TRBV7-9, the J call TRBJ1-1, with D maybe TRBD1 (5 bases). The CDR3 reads CASSLEGRGTEAFF. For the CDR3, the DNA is TGTGCCAGCAGCTTAGAGGGGAGGGGCACTGAAGCTTTCTTT.